The 5 T cell receptor beta chains listed next were all sequenced from one sample in a study of T cell responses to AZD1222 COVID-19 vaccine. Here immunoSEQ multiplex PCR was the method, and the copy in TCRdb shows in-frame clones only, minus some. The sample holds 92,000 or so clones; roughly 90% are singletons and the top ten take approximately 5%. Sample: peripheral blood, taken 28 days after the second AZD1222 dose. The receptors derive from an adult who received the AZD1222 COVID-19 vaccine.

This clone was recorded a few times. The V gene is TRBV12-3 or TRBV12-4, the J gene TRBJ1-2; tentatively, D is TRBD1 (5 bases). The CDR3 has 13 amino acids. Trimming took 5 bases from V and 6 from J, leaving 13 bases between them. This CDR3 is CASSPGSRDGYTF. CDR3 DNA sequence: TGTGCCAGCAGTCCAGGGAGCCGCGATGGCTACACCTTC.

The rearrangement joins TRBV6-5 to TRBJ1-1; D is ambiguous. The CDR3 runs to 13 residues. Germline V gene lookup returns CDR1 MNHEY and CDR2 SVGAGI. Trimming shortened V by 7 bases and J by 4 bases, and 13 bases separated the two germline ends. For the CDR3, the DNA is TGTGCCAGCACCGAGATTTTGAGCACTGAAGCTTTCTTT. Protein product: CASTEILSTEAFF.

The J gene is TRBJ1-6, the V gene TRBV12-3 or TRBV12-4; the D gene is possibly TRBD1 (5 bases). This CDR3 is built from 13 residues. V was cut by 6 bases and J by 7 bases, with 10 bases left in between. This CDR3 reads CASSSGLNSPLHF. The DNA of the CDR3 is TGTGCCAGCAGCTCGGGACTGAATTCACCCCTCCACTTT.

V gene TRBV6-2 or TRBV6-3 combines with J gene TRBJ1-2; D remains unclear. This CDR3 has 12 residues. V was pared by 2 bases and J by 4 bases, with 5 bases between. Germline CDR1 MNHEY, CDR2 SVGEGT. The CDR3 sequence is CASSYHPYGYTF. The CDR3 DNA sequence: TGTGCCAGCAGTTACCATCCCTATGGCTACACCTTC.

This rearrangement joins TRBV11-2 to TRBJ1-4, with a weak D call TRBD1 (5 bases). V lost 4 bases and J lost 12, with 18 bases in between. This CDR3 is built from 14 residues. CDR1 SGHAT and CDR2 FQNNGV come from the germline V gene. The CDR3 DNA follows: TGTGCCAGCAGCTCGTCCGGGACGGCCGAAGAACTGTTTTTT. Its translation is CASSSSGTAEELFF.